This T cell receptor (beta chain) was identified in a study of T cells in Graves' hyperthyroidism and ophthalmopathy. Trimming pared 11 bases from V and 2 bases from J, leaving 13 bases between. Germline V gives CDR1 SGHTA, CDR2 FQGNSA. The CDR3 loop spans 13 amino acids. This clonotype was observed at least ten times. TCR beta CDR3 regions were amplified from RNA. Initially, a first-round RT-PCR of the TCR CDR3 employed the HTBI primer set. TCRdb reanalysed the multiplex PCR reads using MiXCR and keeps one entry per CDR3 protein. The sample shows around 620,000 distinct CDR3 sequences, 12% to 15% of them seen only once.

The receptor's source is a woman under 30 with Graves' ophthalmopathy. Input material: blood. The chain employs TRBV7-2 and TRBJ2-1, with no clear D. CDR3 sequence: CAGSVRTYNEQFF. CDR3 coding DNA: TGTGCCGGAAGCGTTCGGACCTACAATGAGCAGTTCTTC.